This TCR beta chain was obtained from a study of regulatory T cells in long-lasting Graves disease. General study findings and limits: Patients with persistent disease showed a bias toward TRBV28, TRBJ1-2 and TRBJ2-5. Persistent Graves' patients showed a TCR diversity that was lower than that of newly diagnosed ones.

Arm-PCR of CDR3 regions with iRepertoire HTBI primers generated TCR beta libraries. One entry per CDR3 protein results from TCRdb running MiXCR on the multiplex PCR reads. The sample shows fewer than 650,000 distinct CDR3 sequences, 16% of them seen only once. CDR3 length: 14 amino acids. CDR1 and CDR2 from the germline V gene are MDHEN and SYDVKM. V was cut by 2 bases and J by 12 bases, with 14 bases left in between. This clonotype was counted ten times or more. Its antigen is as yet unknown. Time point here: newly diagnosed GD, antithyroid drugs for less than 3 months. RNA isolated from PBMCs was used to make the TCR library. The sample was also reused in another study, on T cells in Graves' hyperthyroidism and ophthalmopathy. That work contributes: The HTBI primer set was used in a first-round RT-PCR of the TCR CDR3. Ophthalmopathy was distinguished from stable hyperthyroidism by 13 V-J signatures.

The receptor's source is a woman in her twenties or thirties with Graves disease. Sample: peripheral blood mononuclear cells (PBMCs), taken at new diagnosis, from a patient treated with antithyroid drugs. The chain has TRBV28 and TRBJ1-6, with a possible D match to TRBD1 (5 bases). Here the CDR3 DNA reads TGTGCCAGCAGTTTACTCCTGGGGCGCGGACCCCTCCACTTT. Its protein product is CASSLLLGRGPLHF.